This TCR beta chain was identified in a study of CD8 T cells in Susac syndrome. The study sequenced TCR beta in blood CD8+ and CD4+ T cells. CDR1 is SQVTM, CDR2 ANQGSEA, per germline. The CDR3 contains 11 residues. Between the trimmed V and J ends, which lost 4 bases and 7 bases, there was a span of 10 bases. 0.5 to 1 ug RNA was reverse transcribed with random hexamers. Amplification of TCR beta CDR3 used immunoSEQ multiplex PCR across 54 Vbeta and 13 Jbeta. TCRdb fed the immunoSEQ multiplex PCR reads into MiXCR, producing one record per CDR3 protein. The sample lists hundreds of thousands of distinct CDR3 sequences, roughly 85% seen once, with around 0.22% in the top ten.

The sample consisted of CD8+ T cells from PBMCs. The clonotype was recovered from a human donor with multiple sclerosis. The J gene is TRBJ1-2, the V gene TRBV29-1; no clear D gene. The DNA of the CDR3 is TGCAGCGTTGTATTGGTAGCTGGCTACACCTTC. This gives the protein CSVVLVAGYTF.